The 18 T cell receptor beta chains presented below share a single source sample, sequenced in a study of Graves' ophthalmopathy and Graves' hyperthyroidism. The study amplified TCR beta CDR3 regions using RNA transcripts. First-round RT-PCR relied on HTBI primers, and a second-round multiplex PCR came next. TCRdb analysed the multiplex PCR reads with MiXCR anew, one entry per CDR3 protein. The table lists around 400,000 distinct CDR3 sequences, approximately 20% of them singletons. Source material: peripheral blood. The receptors here all came from a young woman with Graves' ophthalmopathy.

This clonotype was seen at least ten times. The gene calls are TRBV2 and TRBJ1-1, with unresolved D. The CDR3 is 14 residues long. V gave up 9 bases and J gave up 5 bases, with 19 bases separating them. Germline V gene data show CDR1 as SNHLY and CDR2 as FYNNEI. CDR3: CASTVAGKDTEAFF. The CDR3 DNA is TGTGCCAGTACAGTCGCTGGGAAGGATACTGAAGCTTTCTTT.

This clonotype was counted at least ten times. The chain uses TRBV5-4 and TRBJ2-7; D is unresolved. The length of the CDR3 is 15 residues. Germline V gives CDR1 SGHNT, CDR2 YYREEE (reference sequence). The V end was cut by 0 bases, the J end by 5 bases, with 15 bases between. CDR3 amino acids: CASSLDLGNLNEQYF. The CDR3 DNA follows: TGTGCCAGCAGCTTGGATCTAGGGAATCTTAACGAGCAGTACTTC. Full variable domain (outside the CDR3, taken from reference TRBV5-4 and TRBJ2-7): ETGVTQSPTHLIKTRGQQVTLRCSSQSGHNTVSWYQQALGQGPQFIFQYYREEENGRGNFPPRFSGLQFPNYSSELNVNALELDDSALYLCASSLDLGNLNEQYFGPGTRLTVT.

This sequence joins TRBV19 and TRBJ2-7; D possibly corresponds to TRBD2 (6 bases). The CDR3 is 15 residues long. Germline V lookup: CDR1 LNHDA, CDR2 SQIVND (reference sequence). V was clipped by 3 bases and J by 2 bases, with 14 bases between them. The CDR3 nucleotides read TGTGCCAGTAGTATCCGGCAGGAGGGGCCCTACGAGCAGTACTTC. Protein: CASSIRQEGPYEQYF.

The sample holds one count of this clonotype. J is TRBJ2-7 and V is TRBV6-4; the D call may be TRBD1 or TRBD2 (5 bases each). The V and J ends lost 8 bases and 3 bases respectively, with 17 bases between them. CDR1 and CDR2 from the germline V gene are MRHNA and SNTAGT. This CDR3 comprises 14 residues. The CDR3, as DNA: TGTGCCAGCCTCCACGGGGCAGGAGTCTACGAGCAGTACTTC. Translating it yields CASLHGAGVYEQYF.

This clonotype was recorded many times. CDR3 amino acids: CASSREPGRETQYF. CDR3 nucleotide sequence: TGCGCCAGCAGCCGGGAACCAGGTCGGGAGACCCAGTACTTC. V usage is TRBV5-1 and J usage is TRBJ2-5; D perhaps matches TRBD2 (5 bases). CDR1 and CDR2 (germline): SGHRS, YFSETQ. The V and J ends lost 4 bases and 5 bases respectively, with 15 bases between them. The CDR3 totals 14 residues. Drawing the rest from reference TRBV5-1 and TRBJ2-5, the complete variable domain is KAGVTQTPRYLIKTRGQQVTLSCSPISGHRSVSWYQQTPGQGLQFLFEYFSETQRNKGNFPGRFSGRQFSNSRSEMNVSTLELGDSALYLCASSREPGRETQYFGPGTRLLVL.

This clonotype occurred many times. V is TRBV28 and J is TRBJ1-5, with D perhaps TRBD1 (6 bases). Germline V lookup: CDR1 MDHEN, CDR2 SYDVKM. This CDR3 region has 13 residues. V lost 1 base to trimming and J lost 7 bases, with 8 bases between them. In nucleotides, the CDR3 is TGTGCCAGCAGTTTATTGGGACAACAGCCCCAGCATTTT. Translation: CASSLLGQQPQHF.

J is TRBJ2-5 and V is TRBV28; tentative D call: TRBD1 (6 bases). V lost 5 bases and J lost 5, with 9 bases in between. Germline V gene lookup returns CDR1 MDHEN and CDR2 SYDVKM. The CDR3 spans 12 residues. In DNA, the CDR3 is TGTGCCAGCAGTAGGGGGATGGAGACCCAGTACTTC. Residues: CASSRGMETQYF.

The chain couples TRBV11-2 to TRBJ2-7; tentative D call: TRBD1 (6 bases). The assigned J gene may be wrong: the sequence end matches TRBJ2-5 better. Looked up from germline, CDR1 is SGHAT and CDR2 is FQNNGV. The CDR3 loop spans 17 amino acids. The CDR3 sequence: CASSPPGPGTLRETQYF. In DNA form, the CDR3 reads TGTGCCAGCAGCCCGCCCGGGCCCGGGACACTTCGAGAGACCCAGTACTTC.

There are many counts of this clonotype. V usage is TRBV3-1 and J usage is TRBJ2-5, with TRBD1 matching 7 bases. There are 14 residues in the CDR3. CDR1 and CDR2 (germline): LGHDT, YNNKEL (reference sequence). V was clipped by 2 bases and J by 4 bases; unmatched bases: 4. The CDR3 sequence is CASSQFPGGETQYF. In nucleotides, the CDR3 is TGTGCCAGCAGCCAATTCCCAGGGGGAGAGACCCAGTACTTC.

The CDR3: CASSLERYFNQPQHF. Written as DNA, the CDR3 is TGTGCCAGCAGTTTAGAGAGGTACTTCAATCAGCCCCAGCATTTT. This rearrangement joins TRBV12-3 or TRBV12-4 to TRBJ1-5, with D unresolved. The CDR3 runs to 15 residues. V shed 1 base and J shed 3 bases, with 10 bases lying between them.

Ten or more counts support this clonotype. One junction end does not reproduce the germline sequence, and a read error may be involved. The V and J genes are TRBV6-1 and TRBJ1-1; no clear D. Germline V gene data show CDR1 as MNHNS and CDR2 as SASEGT. The CDR3 has 14 amino acids. CDR3 coding DNA: TGTGCCGGCAGCTTGAGCTCGGGGTACGCTGAAGCTTTCTTT. Encoded protein: CAGSLSSGYAEAFF.

This clonotype was found many times. V gene TRBV29-1 combines with J gene TRBJ1-1, with TRBD1 matching 7 bases. The CDR3 contains 12 residues. In germline, CDR1 is SQVTM, CDR2 ANQGSEA. V shed 3 bases and J 3 bases; nucleotides not matched to a gene: 1. CDR3 protein: CSVDDRDTEAFF. The CDR3 bases are TGCAGCGTTGACGACAGGGACACTGAAGCTTTCTTT.

This clonotype was detected many times. The rearrangement uses TRBV19 and TRBJ1-5; D gene ambiguous. The V gene's germline CDR1 is LNHDA and CDR2 SQIVND (reference sequence). This CDR3 has 14 residues. Between the trimmed V and J ends, which lost 3 bases and 0 bases, there was a span of 6 bases. In DNA, the CDR3 is TGTGCCAGTAGTATTTGGGATAGCAATCAGCCCCAGCATTTT. Translating it yields CASSIWDSNQPQHF.

This clonotype showed up many times. The chain recombines TRBV29-1 with TRBJ1-5; maybe TRBD1 (6 bases). Germline V CDR1 and CDR2: SQVTM, ANQGSEA. Trimming left V 5 bases short and J 1 base short, with 12 bases between. The CDR3 contains 14 residues. The CDR3 sequence: CSVIQGPSNQPQHF. CDR3 nucleotides: TGCAGCGTTATACAGGGTCCAAGCAATCAGCCCCAGCATTTT.

This clonotype was seen many times. Germline and junction disagree at one end, which may indicate a read error. V is TRBV28 and J is TRBJ1-5; a weak D match, TRBD1 (5 bases). The germline CDR1 and CDR2 sequences are MDHEN and SYDVKM. The CDR3 sequence is 14 residues long. The CDR3 reads CVSVRAGGNQPQHF. Here the CDR3 DNA reads TGTGTCAGCGTAAGGGCGGGGGGCAATCAGCCCCAGCATTTT.

This clonotype was seen ten or more times. The chain uses TRBV5-1 and TRBJ2-7, with a possible D match to TRBD2 (6 bases). The CDR3 runs 17 residues. Germline V gene sequence: CDR1 SGHRS, CDR2 YFSETQ. V lost 0 bases and J 5 bases, leaving 21 bases between the germline ends. CDR3 coding DNA: TGCGCCAGCAGCTTGGCTGGCGCGGGGAGGAGGGGCGACGAGCAGTACTTC. Its protein product is CASSLAGAGRRGDEQYF. Complete variable domain (other parts from reference TRBV5-1 and TRBJ2-7): KAGVTQTPRYLIKTRGQQVTLSCSPISGHRSVSWYQQTPGQGLQFLFEYFSETQRNKGNFPGRFSGRQFSNSRSEMNVSTLELGDSALYLCASSLAGAGRRGDEQYFGPGTRLTVT.

This clonotype has at least ten counts. The rearrangement joins TRBV19 to TRBJ1-1; D unclear. V was trimmed by 3 bases and J by 10 bases, leaving 9 bases between them. Germline V CDR1 and CDR2: LNHDA, SQIVND (reference sequence). This CDR3 contains 11 residues. DNA of the CDR3: TGTGCCAGTAGTATCCCGCGGGGAGCTTTCTTT. Protein: CASSIPRGAFF.

This clonotype was found a few times. The chain combines TRBV13 with TRBJ1-2, with D uncertain. There are 14 residues in the CDR3. Trimming removed 5 bases at V and 7 bases at J, with 17 bases between. Germline values: CDR1 PRHDT, CDR2 FYEKMQ (reference sequence). The CDR3 spells CASSATLGPSGYTF. Here the CDR3 DNA reads TGTGCCAGCAGCGCCACGTTAGGACCCTCTGGCTACACCTTC.